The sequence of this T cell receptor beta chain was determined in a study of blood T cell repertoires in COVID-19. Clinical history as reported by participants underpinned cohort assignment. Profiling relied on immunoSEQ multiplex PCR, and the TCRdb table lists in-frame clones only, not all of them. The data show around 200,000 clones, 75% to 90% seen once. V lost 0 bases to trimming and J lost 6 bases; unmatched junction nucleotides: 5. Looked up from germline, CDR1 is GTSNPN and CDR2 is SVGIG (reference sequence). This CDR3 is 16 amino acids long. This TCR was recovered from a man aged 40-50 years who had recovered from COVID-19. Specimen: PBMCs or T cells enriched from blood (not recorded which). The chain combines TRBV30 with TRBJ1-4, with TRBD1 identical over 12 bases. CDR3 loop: CAWSVPGQGAYEKLFF. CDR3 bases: TGTGCCTGGAGTGTCCCGGGACAGGGGGCGTATGAAAAACTGTTTTTT.